These 18 T cell receptor beta chains were all obtained from the same sample, sequenced in a study of CD8+CD57+ T cells in acquired aplastic anemia. Genomic DNA served as template for TCR beta VDJ and CDR3 profiling. TCRdb used MiXCR to reprocess the reads, holding one entry per CDR3 protein. The sample holds some 280,000 distinct CDR3 sequences, 55% to 60% seen once. The sample was sorted CD4+, CD8+, or CD8+CD57+ T cells (not recorded which) from PBMCs. These TCRs come from a human donor with severe aplastic anemia or a healthy control (not recorded which).

This clonotype was seen only a few times. The chain links TRBV7-6 to TRBJ2-1; D not resolved. The germline CDR1 and CDR2 sequences are SGHVS and FNYEAQ. The CDR3 has 14 residues. V gave up 5 bases and J gave up 3 bases, with 11 bases separating them. The CDR3 sequence: CASSPQADYNEQFF. CDR3 bases: TGTGCCAGCAGCCCTCAGGCAGACTACAATGAGCAGTTCTTC.

In this sample, this clonotype turned up once. The chain recombines TRBV5-4 with TRBJ2-5, with 11 bases that match TRBD2. This CDR3 spans 15 amino acids. The junction had 7 bases not matched to a gene; V was cut back by 4 bases and J by 5 bases. CDR1 and CDR2 (germline): SGHNT, YYREEE (reference sequence). For the CDR3, the DNA is TGTGCCAGCAGCCAATTAGCGGGGGGGGCGGAGACCCAGTACTTC. This sequence encodes CASSQLAGGAETQYF.

The chain is built from TRBV7-9 and TRBJ2-6; the D gene is possibly TRBD1 (5 bases). Looked up from germline, CDR1 is SEHNR and CDR2 is FQNEAQ (reference sequence). The CDR3 runs 16 residues. Trimming stripped 3 bases from V and 4 bases from J, with 13 bases between. The CDR3 protein is CASSLLKGAGANVLTF. CDR3 coding DNA: TGTGCCAGCAGCTTGCTAAAAGGGGCCGGGGCCAACGTCCTGACTTTC.

CDR3 loop: CATSRGRSSYNEQFF. The CDR3 DNA follows: TGTGCCACCAGCAGGGGACGGTCCTCCTACAATGAGCAGTTCTTC. The rearrangement links TRBV15 to TRBJ2-1; possibly TRBD1 or TRBD2 for D (5 bases each). Trimming shortened V by 3 bases and J by 0 bases, and 9 bases separated the two germline ends. The CDR3 sequence is 15 residues long. Germline values: CDR1 LNHNV, CDR2 YYDKDF (reference sequence). Drawing the rest from reference TRBV15 and TRBJ2-1, the complete variable domain is DAMVIQNPRYQVTQFGKPVTLSCSQTLNHNVMYWYQQKSSQAPKLLFHYYDKDFNNEADTPDNFQSRRPNTSFCFLDIRSPGLGDTAMYLCATSRGRSSYNEQFFGPGTRLTVL.

V and J are TRBV20-1 and TRBJ1-6, with D tentatively TRBD1 (5 bases). Trimming took 6 bases from V and 9 from J, leaving 12 bases between them. The CDR3 spans 12 residues. Germline values: CDR1 DFQATT, CDR2 SNEGSKA (reference sequence). CDR3 region: CSAAGPGSPLHF. The DNA of the CDR3 is TGCAGTGCAGCAGGGCCAGGTTCACCCCTCCACTTT.

V and J are TRBV29-1 and TRBJ2-2, with D perhaps TRBD2 (6 bases). Germline values: CDR1 SQVTM, CDR2 ANQGSEA. V lost 3 bases to trimming and J lost 1 base, with 12 bases between them. This CDR3 comprises 15 residues. The CDR3 is CSVEGGKGNTGELFF. In DNA form, the CDR3 reads TGCAGCGTTGAGGGGGGAAAGGGGAACACCGGGGAGCTGTTTTTT.

Ten or more counts support this clonotype. V gene TRBV6-6 combines with J gene TRBJ2-7; 7 bases line up with TRBD1. Germline CDR1 MNHNY, CDR2 SVGAGI (reference sequence). The length of the CDR3 is 16 residues. J lost 2 bases, V lost 2 bases, and 9 bases had no gene match. The CDR3 DNA reads TGTGCCAGCAGTTACCTTCGACAGGGCATCACCTACGAGCAGTACTTC. This sequence encodes CASSYLRQGITYEQYF.

This chain uses TRBV5-1 with TRBJ2-6; possible D gene TRBD1, 6 bases. Germline-derived CDR1 and CDR2 are SGHRS and YFSETQ. CDR3 length: 18 residues. V was clipped by 0 bases and J by 0 bases, with 13 bases between them. This CDR3 reads CASSLGQGTSSGANVLTF. CDR3 nucleotides: TGCGCCAGCAGCTTGGGGCAGGGGACCAGCTCTGGGGCCAACGTCCTGACTTTC. Filled out from reference TRBV5-1 and TRBJ2-6, the complete variable domain reads KAGVTQTPRYLIKTRGQQVTLSCSPISGHRSVSWYQQTPGQGLQFLFEYFSETQRNKGNFPGRFSGRQFSNSRSEMNVSTLELGDSALYLCASSLGQGTSSGANVLTFGAGSRLTVL.

On this clonotype itself: At one end, the junction sequence differs from germline, possibly due to a read error. This sequence joins TRBV5-1 and TRBJ1-2; TRBD1 agrees at 8 bases. Per the germline V gene, CDR1 is SGHRS and CDR2 is YFSETQ. The CDR3 is 15 residues long. CDR3 region: CASSFVGQGNYGYTF. CDR3 DNA: TGTGCCAGCAGCTTTGTTGGACAGGGAAACTATGGCTACACCTTC.

This clonotype was found many times. The chain uses TRBV5-1 and TRBJ2-1; D gene uncertain. The V end lost 4 bases, the J end lost 0 bases, and 11 bases lay between the germline ends. The CDR3 spans 15 residues. In germline, CDR1 is SGHRS, CDR2 YFSETQ. Here the CDR3 DNA reads TGCGCCAGCAGCCTCACTCTAAGCTCCTACAATGAGCAGTTCTTC. Translation: CASSLTLSSYNEQFF.

The table lists this clonotype with many counts. This rearrangement joins TRBV7-9 to TRBJ2-3; 8 nucleotides align to TRBD2. In germline, CDR1 is SEHNR, CDR2 FQNEAQ (reference sequence). This CDR3 spans 14 amino acids. V shed 8 bases, J shed 7 bases, and the junction held 11 bases outside the gene matches. CDR3 bases: TGTGCCAGCGTACCCGGGACTAGTCGATATACGCAGTATTTT. Protein: CASVPGTSRYTQYF.

This clonotype was observed many times. The chain joins TRBV6-1 to TRBJ1-6; D ambiguous. The V end was cut by 2 bases, the J end by 10 bases, with 9 bases between. This CDR3 is built from 13 residues. CDR1 and CDR2 from the germline V gene are MNHNS and SASEGT. The CDR3 loop is CASSESTRSPLHF. The CDR3 region has the DNA TGTGCCAGCAGTGAATCAACCCGCTCACCCCTCCACTTT.

This chain links TRBV6-6 with TRBJ2-2; 9 positions agree with TRBD1. V lost 2 bases, J lost 7 bases, and 11 bases stayed unmatched. This CDR3 contains 17 residues. CDR1 and CDR2 from the germline V gene are MNHNY and SVGAGI (reference sequence). CDR3 sequence: CASSYPPGQGLIGELFF. CDR3 bases: TGTGCCAGCAGTTACCCGCCCGGACAGGGGCTTATCGGGGAGCTGTTTTTT.

This clonotype occurred many times. The chain uses TRBV5-8 and TRBJ2-7, with 10 bases identical to TRBD1. V lost 4 bases to trimming and J lost 2 bases; unmatched junction nucleotides: 6. Germline V lookup: CDR1 SGHTS, CDR2 YDEGEE. The CDR3 extends over 15 amino acids. The CDR3 nucleotides are TGTGCCAGCAGCATCGGGACAGGGGTTACCTACGAGCAGTACTTC. Amino acids: CASSIGTGVTYEQYF.

Turning to this clonotype: Just one base apart from a much larger clone, this may be a read error. J is TRBJ2-7 and V is TRBV11-2, with a tentative D call TRBD1 (6 bases). The V gene's germline CDR1 is SGHAT and CDR2 FQNNGV. The CDR3 covers 14 residues. V was pared by 8 bases and J by 3 bases, with 17 bases between. The CDR3 loop is CASSKKRGYYEQYF. Here the CDR3 DNA reads TGTGCCAGCTCAAAAAAGAGGGGGTACTACGAGCAGTACTTC.

The table lists this clonotype with many counts. The rearrangement joins TRBV7-3 to TRBJ2-3, with D possibly being TRBD1 or TRBD2 (5 bases each). V shed 2 bases and J shed 1 base, with 10 bases lying between them. The CDR3 covers 15 residues. Germline-derived CDR1 and CDR2 are SGHTA and FQGTGA. CDR3: CASSLWGRGTDTQYF. The CDR3 DNA is TGTGCCAGCAGCTTATGGGGGAGAGGCACAGATACGCAGTATTTT.

The CDR3 loop is CASSLMAGDTQYF. The DNA for the CDR3 is TGTGCCAGCAGCTTAATGGCCGGGGACACCCAGTACTTC. The rearrangement links TRBV7-3 to TRBJ2-5; the D gene could be TRBD1 or TRBD2 (5 bases each). This CDR3 contains 13 residues. The V end lost 1 base, the J end lost 8 bases, and 11 bases lay between the germline ends. Germline assignment: CDR1 SGHTA and CDR2 FQGTGA.

The CDR3 region has the DNA TGCAGTGCATCGCCCGTACTAGCGGGAACAAATGAGCAGTTCTTC. This gives the protein CSASPVLAGTNEQFF. This chain connects TRBV20-1 to TRBJ2-1; the match to TRBD2 covers 10 bases. V trimming: 6 bases; J trimming: 7 bases; junction bases outside the gene matches: 12. The CDR3 has 15 residues. Germline loops: CDR1 DFQATT, CDR2 SNEGSKA (reference sequence).